This TCR beta chain is drawn from a study of identical twins. Study-wide results and limits: Models predicted less out-of-frame TCR alpha sharing in monozygotic twins than was found. With abundant cord blood beta clonotypes, insertions were fewer; memory repertoires showed no such pattern. Analyses based on zero insertions could be partly confounded by invariant MAIT and iNKT cells.

V shed 5 bases, J shed 7 bases, and the junction held 8 bases outside the gene matches. The CDR3 covers 17 residues. In germline, CDR1 is MNHEY, CDR2 SVGEGT. Turning to this clonotype: As yet, its antigen is unknown.

Template switching (which added a universal primer site) was used, and cDNA carried unique molecular identifiers. TCRdb passed the 5' RACE reads through MiXCR, listing each CDR3 protein once. The sample has some 500,000 distinct CDR3 sequences; 9.6% are singletons. These data also featured in a second study, about yellow fever vaccine responses in identical twins.

This chain joins TRBV6-2 or TRBV6-3 and TRBJ2-4; 16 nucleotides line up with TRBD2. Sequencing was done on a sample of PBMCs. This clonotype was obtained from a woman aged 18-29 years in good health. The DNA for the CDR3 is TGTGCCAGCAGTCTGGGACTAGCGGGGGGGCTATGGAACATTCAGTACTTC. The encoded protein is CASSLGLAGGLWNIQYF.